This record looks at one T cell receptor beta chain sequence and its context. These data originate in a study of blood T cell repertoires in COVID-19. This CDR3 spans 20 amino acids. The germline V gene has CDR1 PRHDT and CDR2 FYEKMQ (reference sequence). With 1 base clipped from V and 1 base from J, the junction kept 14 bases outside the gene matches. Only in-frame clones appear in the TCRdb table, and some are missing; sequencing was by immunoSEQ multiplex PCR. The sample has under 200,000 clones, over 75% seen once; the top ten hold 0.7% to 0.9%. The sample consisted of PBMCs or T cells enriched from blood (not recorded which). This sequence originates from a woman younger than 35 who had recovered from COVID-19. The gene calls are TRBV13 and TRBJ2-1; 9 nucleotides line up with TRBD1. The CDR3 here is CASSLDPPGQGLFSYNEQFF. CDR3 DNA: TGTGCCAGCAGCTTAGACCCCCCGGGACAGGGACTTTTTTCCTACAATGAGCAGTTCTTC.